These 21 T cell receptor beta chains were sequenced from one sample in a study of beta chain features in type 1 diabetes. Expressed TCRB transcripts were sequenced because the isolated RNA had all been reverse transcribed beforehand. Some clones are missing from TCRdb's copy, which holds only in-frame ones; the method was immunoSEQ multiplex PCR. Among over 650,000 clones listed, around 15% were seen once. No antigen has been identified for these receptors. General study findings and limits: TCRB CDR3 length was moderately but significantly reduced in all four CD4+ subsets of Type 1 diabetes patients.

Material for sequencing was naive CD4+ T cells from blood. These TCRs come from a man aged 18 to 29 with type 1 diabetes.

The V and J genes are TRBV30 and TRBJ2-1; D is possibly TRBD2 (5 bases). Per the germline V gene, CDR1 is GTSNPN and CDR2 is SVGIG (reference sequence). V dropped 0 bases and J dropped 3 bases, with 18 bases sitting between them. CDR3 length: 17 residues. This chain's CDR3 is CAWSVTYRGYDYNEQFF. Written as DNA, the CDR3 is TGTGCCTGGAGTGTAACGTATCGGGGTTACGACTACAATGAGCAGTTCTTC.

About this clone: This CDR3 is also generated by other DNA sequences in the sample. The chain combines TRBV11-2 with TRBJ2-1; D remains ambiguous. The ends were cut back, 1 base at V and 2 bases at J, with 6 bases in the middle. This CDR3 has 14 residues. Germline CDR1 reads SGHAT; CDR2 reads FQNNGV. Written as DNA, the CDR3 is TGTGCCAGCAGCTTAGGGGGAACCTACAATGAGCAGTTCTTC. Its translation is CASSLGGTYNEQFF.

This sequence joins TRBV5-1 and TRBJ2-5; TRBD2 matches at 12 bases. Germline V gene lookup returns CDR1 SGHRS and CDR2 YFSETQ. CDR3 length equals 17 residues. The ends lost 4 bases at V and 5 bases at J; junction bases unmatched: 12. The CDR3 spells CASSGGLAGPVGETQYF. The CDR3 DNA reads as TGCGCCAGCAGCGGAGGACTAGCGGGACCTGTGGGGGAGACCCAGTACTTC.

In this sample, this clone turned up a few times. The chain joins TRBV30 to TRBJ1-5; 7 nucleotides match TRBD1. J was trimmed by 0 bases and V by 3 bases; bases with no gene match: 5. Per the germline V gene, CDR1 is GTSNPN and CDR2 is SVGIG (reference sequence). The CDR3 sequence is 15 residues long. CDR3 DNA sequence: TGTGCCTGGAGCGGACAGGACCTTAGCAATCAGCCCCAGCATTTT. Translating it yields CAWSGQDLSNQPQHF. The full variable domain, rest sourced from reference TRBV30 and TRBJ1-5, is SQTIHQWPATLVQPVGSPLSLECTVEGTSNPNLYWYRQAAGRGLQLLFYSVGIGQISSEVPQNLSASRPQDRQFILSSKKLLLSDSGFYLCAWSGQDLSNQPQHFGDGTRLSIL.

Only a few counts were recorded for this clone. The chain joins TRBV28 to TRBJ1-3; unclear D gene. The CDR3 is 14 amino acids. Germline CDR1 is MDHEN and CDR2 is SYDVKM. The ends were cut back, 5 bases at V and 2 bases at J, with 10 bases in the middle. The CDR3 loop reads CASSLTGPGNTIYF. CDR3 nucleotide sequence: TGTGCCAGCAGTCTTACCGGACCTGGAAACACCATATATTTT.

This clone has only a few counts. The chain uses TRBV30 and TRBJ2-7, with no clear D. Per germline, CDR1 GTSNPN and CDR2 SVGIG (reference sequence). This CDR3 has 11 residues. Trimming left V 2 bases short and J 2 bases short, with 4 bases between. This CDR3 is CAWSKPYEQYF. Written as DNA, the CDR3 is TGTGCCTGGAGTAAGCCCTACGAGCAGTACTTC. Supplemented by reference TRBV30 and TRBJ2-7, the full variable domain reads SQTIHQWPATLVQPVGSPLSLECTVEGTSNPNLYWYRQAAGRGLQLLFYSVGIGQISSEVPQNLSASRPQDRQFILSSKKLLLSDSGFYLCAWSKPYEQYFGPGTRLTVT.

This clone was counted only a few times. This chain links TRBV30 with TRBJ2-3; possibly TRBD1 for D (6 bases). The CDR3 totals 13 residues. Trimming took off 3 bases at V and 3 bases at J, with 10 bases between the two ends. Germline V gene data show CDR1 as GTSNPN and CDR2 as SVGIG (reference sequence). In DNA form, the CDR3 reads TGTGCCTGGAGGCTTACAGGGACAGATACGCAGTATTTT. Encoded protein: CAWRLTGTDTQYF.

The chain carries TRBV13 and TRBJ2-2; D remains ambiguous. V lost 5 bases and J 6 bases, leaving 7 bases between the germline ends. CDR1 is PRHDT, CDR2 FYEKMQ, per germline (reference sequence). There are 12 residues in the CDR3. CDR3 protein: CASSRTSGELFF. In nucleotides, the CDR3 is TGTGCCAGCAGCCGGACGTCCGGGGAGCTGTTTTTT.

The V and J genes are TRBV5-1 and TRBJ2-5; 12 bases align to TRBD2. The CDR3 loop spans 16 amino acids. Germline lookup yields CDR1 SGHRS and CDR2 YFSETQ. The V segment lost 4 bases and the J segment 2 bases; nucleotides outside the gene matches: 6. Here the CDR3 reads CASSPGGTSGQETQYF. DNA of the CDR3: TGCGCCAGCAGCCCTGGCGGGACTAGCGGGCAAGAGACCCAGTACTTC.

In its sample, this clone was seen a few times. V is TRBV25-1 and J is TRBJ2-3; maybe TRBD1 (6 bases). The CDR3 contains 13 residues. The ends were cut back, 2 bases at V and 3 bases at J, with 6 bases in the middle. In germline, CDR1 is MGHDK, CDR2 SYGVNS. This CDR3 is CASSEQGTDTQYF. The CDR3 nucleotides read TGTGCCAGCAGTGAACAGGGGACAGATACGCAGTATTTT.

A few counts support this clone. The chain uses TRBV29-1 and TRBJ2-4; D gene uncertain. V lost 3 bases and J lost 8, with 8 bases in between. This CDR3 comprises 11 residues. Germline-derived CDR1 and CDR2 are SQVTM and ANQGSEA. CDR3 sequence: CSVERWDIQYF. CDR3 nucleotides: TGCAGCGTTGAGAGGTGGGACATTCAGTACTTC.

The rearrangement links TRBV14 to TRBJ2-2, with TRBD1 as a possible D gene (5 bases). The V end was cut by 5 bases, the J end by 0 bases, with 10 bases between. In germline, CDR1 is SGHDN, CDR2 FVKESK. The CDR3 spans 15 residues. CDR3 in amino acids: CASSVQATNTGELFF. DNA for the CDR3: TGTGCCAGCAGCGTACAGGCGACGAACACCGGGGAGCTGTTTTTT.

The J gene is TRBJ1-2, the V gene TRBV18, with 7 bases fitting TRBD1. The CDR3 covers 15 residues. The V gene's germline CDR1 is KGHSH and CDR2 LQKENI. V dropped 0 bases and J dropped 2; count of bases not matched to a gene: 3. CDR3 nucleotides: TGTGCCAGCTCACCACCTGCGACAGGGAACTATGGCTACACCTTC. Translating it yields CASSPPATGNYGYTF.

This clone occurred a few times. The rearrangement joins TRBV7-9 to TRBJ2-3; 14 bases fit TRBD2. The CDR3 runs to 17 residues. The J segment lost 11 bases and the V segment lost 5 bases, leaving 15 bases of the junction unmatched. Germline V gene sequence: CDR1 SEHNR, CDR2 FQNEAQ (reference sequence). CDR3: CASSPRGLAGGSLGQYF. The CDR3 DNA is TGTGCCAGCAGCCCCCGCGGACTAGCGGGAGGCTCCCTGGGGCAGTATTTT.

This clone was counted between two and nine times. This CDR3 reads CASLDRGRETQYF. The CDR3, as DNA: TGCGCCAGCCTAGACAGGGGGCGAGAGACCCAGTACTTC. This chain connects TRBV10-2 to TRBJ2-5; TRBD1 matches at 10 bases. The V gene's germline CDR1 is WSHSY and CDR2 SAAADI. The CDR3 length is 13 residues. Unmatched junction bases numbered 4, after V lost 8 bases and J lost 4 bases.

The chain carries TRBV6-5 and TRBJ1-1; the match to TRBD1 covers 7 bases. Germline loops: CDR1 MNHEY, CDR2 SVGAGI. The CDR3 covers 13 residues. Trimming took 6 bases from V and 0 from J; bases not matched to a gene: 1. Here the CDR3 reads CASRTGMNTEAFF. The CDR3, as DNA: TGTGCCAGCAGGACAGGGATGAACACTGAAGCTTTCTTT.

This clone has just a few counts. This sequence joins TRBV7-2 and TRBJ2-3; no firm D call. The CDR3 has 15 residues. Per germline, CDR1 SGHTA and CDR2 FQGNSA. V dropped 5 bases and J dropped 0 bases, with 12 bases sitting between them. CDR3 residues: CASSPSRPSTDTQYF. CDR3 coding DNA: TGTGCCAGCAGCCCCTCGAGGCCTAGCACAGATACGCAGTATTTT.

The rearrangement uses TRBV30 and TRBJ1-1, with D unresolved. The V end lost 5 bases, the J end lost 0 bases, and 10 bases lay between the germline ends. The CDR3 contains 13 residues. The V gene's germline CDR1 is GTSNPN and CDR2 SVGIG (reference sequence). As DNA, the CDR3 is TGTGCCTGGGCGGAAAACCTGAACACTGAAGCTTTCTTT. It is translated as CAWAENLNTEAFF.

This chain connects TRBV5-4 to TRBJ1-2; 9 bases agree with TRBD1. CDR3 length: 14 amino acids. The V segment lost 3 bases and the J segment 5 bases; nucleotides outside the gene matches: 5. CDR1 and CDR2 from the germline V gene are SGHNT and YYREEE (reference sequence). The CDR3 region has the DNA TGTGCCAGCAGCTCGGGACAGGGCGCGTATGGCTACACCTTC. Translated: CASSSGQGAYGYTF.

V is TRBV30 and J is TRBJ1-5, with D perhaps TRBD1 (5 bases). Germline CDR1 is GTSNPN and CDR2 is SVGIG (reference sequence). V was trimmed by 8 bases and J by 0 bases, leaving 11 bases between them. This CDR3 has 13 amino acids. The CDR3, as DNA: TGTGCCATGGTTCAGGGTAGCAATCAGCCCCAGCATTTT. Translation: CAMVQGSNQPQHF.

This clone was observed a handful of times. The rearrangement joins TRBV7-8 to TRBJ2-6; TRBD2 is a possible D gene (6 bases). The CDR3 has 18 amino acids. V lost 5 bases to trimming and J lost 0 bases, with 17 bases between them. Germline V gene lookup returns CDR1 SGHVS and CDR2 FQNEAQ. CDR3 nucleotides: TGTGCCAGCAGCCAAGGGAGGTATCTGGACTCTGGGGCCAACGTCCTGACTTTC. This encodes CASSQGRYLDSGANVLTF.